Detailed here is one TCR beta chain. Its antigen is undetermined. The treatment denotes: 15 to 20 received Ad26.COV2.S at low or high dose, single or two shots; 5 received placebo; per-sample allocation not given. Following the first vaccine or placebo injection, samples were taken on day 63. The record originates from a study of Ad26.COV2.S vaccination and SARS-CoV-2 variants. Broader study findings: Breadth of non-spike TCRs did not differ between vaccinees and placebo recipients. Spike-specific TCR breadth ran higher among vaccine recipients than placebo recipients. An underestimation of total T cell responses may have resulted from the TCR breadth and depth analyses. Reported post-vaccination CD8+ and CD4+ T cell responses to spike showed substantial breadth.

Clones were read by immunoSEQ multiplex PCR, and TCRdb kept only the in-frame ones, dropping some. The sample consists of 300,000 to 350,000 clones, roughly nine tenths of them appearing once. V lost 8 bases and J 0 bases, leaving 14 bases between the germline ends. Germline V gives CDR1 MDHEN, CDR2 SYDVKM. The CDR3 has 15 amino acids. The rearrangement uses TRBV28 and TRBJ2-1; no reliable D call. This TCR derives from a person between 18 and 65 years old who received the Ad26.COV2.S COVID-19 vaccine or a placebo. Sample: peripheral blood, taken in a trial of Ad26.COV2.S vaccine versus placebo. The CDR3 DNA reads TGTGCCAGCTACCCGGGCTCGATCTCCTACAATGAGCAGTTCTTC. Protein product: CASYPGSISYNEQFF.